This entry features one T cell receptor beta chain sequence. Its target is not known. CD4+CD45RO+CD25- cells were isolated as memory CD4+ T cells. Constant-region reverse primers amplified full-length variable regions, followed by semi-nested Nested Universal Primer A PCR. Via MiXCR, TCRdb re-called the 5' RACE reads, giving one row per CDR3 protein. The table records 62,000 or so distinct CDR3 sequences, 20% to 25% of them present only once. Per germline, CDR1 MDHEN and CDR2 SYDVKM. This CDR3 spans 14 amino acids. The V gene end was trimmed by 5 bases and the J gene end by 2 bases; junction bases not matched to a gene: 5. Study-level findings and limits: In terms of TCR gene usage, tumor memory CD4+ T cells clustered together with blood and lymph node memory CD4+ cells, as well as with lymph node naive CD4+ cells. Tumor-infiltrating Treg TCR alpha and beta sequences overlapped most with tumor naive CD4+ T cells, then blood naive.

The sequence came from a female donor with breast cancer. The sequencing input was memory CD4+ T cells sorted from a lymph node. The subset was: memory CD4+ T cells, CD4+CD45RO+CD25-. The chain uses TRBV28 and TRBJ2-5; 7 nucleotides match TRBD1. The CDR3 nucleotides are TGTGCCAGCAGTACCGCGGACAGGCAAGAGACCCAGTACTTC. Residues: CASSTADRQETQYF.